This is a list of T cell receptor beta chains from one sample in a study of blood T cell repertoires in COVID-19. Data came from immunoSEQ multiplex PCR; TCRdb stores just in-frame clones and leaves some out. The table lists 250,000 or so clones, approximately 90% of them singletons, with 0.95% to 1.5% in the top ten. The sample taken for sequencing was PBMCs or T cells enriched from blood (not recorded which). Source of these receptors: a human donor in a cohort exposed to, infected with or recovered from COVID-19 (not recorded which). The donor label of this sample is uncertain. Each CDR3 is given with its conserved first and last residue. D genes are given only for firm matches. Size is stated for part of the rows, as once, few or many counts, or as a class when the clone is expanded.

j_call v_call clone_size d_call cdr3_aa cdr3_nt
TRBJ2-1 TRBV4-1 NA TRBD2 CASSQDLGGAYNEQFF TGCGCCAGCAGCCAAGATTTGGGGGGGGCCTACAATGAGCAGTTCTTC
TRBJ1-1 TRBV6-1 NA TRBD1 CASSEKGANTEAFF TGTGCCAGCAGTGAGAAGGGGGCGAACACTGAAGCTTTCTTT
TRBJ2-7 TRBV30 NA TRBD2 CAGLSGGSYEQYF TGTGCCGGACTATCCGGGGGGTCCTACGAGCAGTACTTC
TRBJ1-2 TRBV18 few TRBD1 CASSSDVEGAYGYTF TGTGCCAGCTCATCGGATGTGGAGGGGGCCTATGGCTACACCTTC
TRBJ2-2 TRBV2 few NA CASSELTGTWGVPSRDTGELFF TGTGCCAGCAGTGAATTGACCGGGACGTGGGGGGTCCCTAGTCGAGACACCGGGGAGCTGTTTTTT
TRBJ1-2 TRBV30 NA NA CAWSPGQHYGYTF TGTGCCTGGAGTCCAGGACAGCACTATGGCTACACCTTC
TRBJ1-6 TRBV27 NA TRBD1 CASSARGTGRAPLHF TGTGCCAGCAGTGCGAGGGGGACAGGGAGGGCACCCCTCCACTTT
TRBJ1-2 TRBV25-1 NA TRBD1 CASSAAGTGHGYTF TGTGCCAGCAGTGCTGCCGGGACAGGCCATGGCTACACCTTC
TRBJ1-5 TRBV4-2 NA NA CASSQLGQGGNQPQHF TGTGCCAGCAGTCAACTTGGCCAGGGTGGTAATCAGCCCCAGCATTTT
TRBJ2-3 TRBV7-6 NA NA CASSLLSRGDTQYF TGTGCCAGCAGCTTACTTTCCAGGGGAGATACGCAGTATTTT
TRBJ2-2 TRBV6-6 few NA CASSPPYRGLNTGELFF TGTGCCAGCAGTCCCCCATATCGCGGGCTGAACACCGGGGAGCTGTTTTTT
TRBJ2-5 TRBV19 NA NA CASSSPPARETQYF TGTGCCAGTAGTTCCCCCCCCGCGCGGGAGACCCAGTACTTC
TRBJ2-6 TRBV28 once NA CASSLGAIWRDSGANVLTF TGTGCCAGCAGTTTAGGGGCGATATGGAGGGACTCTGGGGCCAACGTCCTGACTTTC
TRBJ2-5 TRBV5-4 NA NA CASSMWGGGETQYF TGTGCCAGCAGTATGTGGGGAGGAGGAGAGACCCAGTACTTC
TRBJ2-1 TRBV9 NA NA CASSPRVFYNEQFF TGTGCCAGCAGCCCCAGGGTGTTCTACAATGAGCAGTTCTTC
TRBJ1-2 TRBV5-1 NA NA CASTKGGEDYGYTF TGCGCCAGCACCAAGGGGGGGGAGGACTATGGCTACACCTTC
TRBJ1-5 TRBV6-1 NA NA CASSERGNQPQHF TGTGCCAGCAGTGAGAGAGGGAACCAGCCCCAGCATTTT
TRBJ2-2 TRBV12-5 once TRBD2 CASGPGTSAAGELFF TGTGCTAGTGGGCCCGGGACTAGCGCGGCCGGGGAGCTGTTTTTT
TRBJ1-4 TRBV6-5 NA NA CASSYVGQDNEKLFF TGTGCCAGCAGTTACGTAGGTCAGGATAATGAAAAACTGTTTTTT
TRBJ1-5 TRBV19 NA NA CASSVQGSNQPQHF TGTGCCAGTAGTGTACAGGGTAGCAATCAGCCCCAGCATTTT
TRBJ2-3 TRBV4-2 NA NA CASSPGSGTDTQYF TGTGCCAGCAGCCCCGGGTCGGGCACAGATACGCAGTATTTT
TRBJ1-5 TRBV3-1/TRBV3-2 NA NA CASSQSPGSNQPQHF TGTGCCAGCAGCCAATCCCCAGGTAGCAATCAGCCCCAGCATTTT
TRBJ1-5 TRBV13 NA NA CASSGGGQPQHF TGTGCCAGCAGCGGAGGAGGTCAGCCCCAGCATTTT
TRBJ1-2 TRBV7-9 NA NA CASSSSGPGLHYGYTF TGTGCCAGCAGCTCTAGTGGGCCGGGACTGCACTATGGCTACACCTTC
TRBJ1-4 TRBV5-1 NA NA CASSLNVRANEKLFF TGCGCCAGCAGCTTGAATGTCAGGGCTAATGAAAAACTGTTTTTT
TRBJ2-7 TRBV11-3 NA TRBD2 CASRNLIRGETYEQYF TGTGCCAGCAGAAATCTTATACGGGGGGAGACCTACGAGCAGTACTTC
TRBJ2-2 TRBV4-3 NA TRBD2 CASSRKGSGGPNTGELFF TGCGCCAGCAGCCGGAAGGGTAGCGGGGGCCCGAACACCGGGGAGCTGTTTTTT
TRBJ1-2 TRBV9 NA TRBD1 CASSVGTGGRSYGYTF TGTGCCAGCAGCGTCGGGACAGGGGGTAGGAGCTATGGCTACACCTTC
TRBJ1-1 TRBV9 once NA CASSVDGHMNTEAFF TGTGCCAGCAGCGTAGATGGACATATGAACACTGAAGCTTTCTTT
TRBJ2-1 TRBV19 NA TRBD2 CASSAIGLAGLSYNEQFF TGTGCCAGTAGTGCTATTGGACTAGCGGGGCTTTCCTACAATGAGCAGTTCTTC
TRBJ1-1 TRBV7-2 NA TRBD1 CASRPGQAVGRAFF TGTGCCAGCAGACCCGGACAGGCGGTAGGTAGAGCTTTCTTT
TRBJ2-7 TRBV21-1 once NA CASSKRGSANEQYF TGTGCCAGCAGCAAACGGGGGTCCGCGAACGAGCAGTACTTC
TRBJ1-2 TRBV12-3/TRBV12-4 NA TRBD1 CASSLQGNYGYTF TGTGCCAGCAGCTTACAGGGGAACTATGGCTACACCTTC
TRBJ2-2 TRBV2 NA TRBD1 CASGTANTGELFF TGTGCCAGCGGGACAGCGAACACCGGGGAGCTGTTTTTT
TRBJ2-7 TRBV9 NA TRBD2 CASSAGGADEQYF TGTGCCAGCAGCGCCGGGGGGGCGGATGAGCAGTACTTC
TRBJ1-2 TRBV24-1 NA NA CATSDSDRLYGYTF TGTGCCACCAGTGACTCTGACAGACTCTATGGCTACACCTTC
TRBJ2-7 TRBV24-1 NA NA CATSDDSSYEQYF TGTGCCACCAGTGATGACAGTTCCTACGAGCAGTACTTC
TRBJ2-3 TRBV24-1 NA NA CATSDRGGPSTDTQYF TGTGCCACCAGTGATCGCGGTGGCCCAAGCACAGATACGCAGTATTTT
TRBJ2-3 TRBV5-1 NA TRBD2 CASSLRLAGTSYSTDTQYF TGCGCCAGCAGCTTGCGACTAGCGGGGACTTCATATAGCACAGATACGCAGTATTTT
TRBJ1-5 TRBV25-1 few TRBD1 CASRLGQGGHQPQHF TGTGCCAGCAGGTTAGGACAGGGGGGTCATCAGCCCCAGCATTTT
TRBJ2-1 TRBV7-9 NA TRBD2 CASSLVGLNDNEQFF TGTGCCAGCAGCTTAGTGGGACTAAACGACAATGAGCAGTTCTTC
TRBJ1-4 TRBV18 NA NA CASSPRGGEKLFF TGTGCCAGCTCACCCAGAGGCGGGGAAAAACTGTTTTTT
TRBJ1-4 TRBV5-5 NA NA CASSFGGINEKLFF TGTGCCAGCAGCTTTGGAGGGATTAATGAAAAACTGTTTTTT
TRBJ1-1 TRBV29-1 NA NA CSVEDFTGRATEAFF TGCAGCGTTGAAGATTTTACAGGGCGGGCCACTGAAGCTTTCTTT
TRBJ2-4 TRBV4-1 NA TRBD1 CASSQGQGYGIQYF TGCGCCAGCAGCCAAGGACAGGGGTATGGCATTCAGTACTTC
TRBJ2-1 TRBV10-3 NA NA CAISESGKDEQFF TGTGCCATCAGTGAGTCCGGTAAAGATGAGCAGTTCTTC
TRBJ2-6 TRBV30 few TRBD2 CACSHGRANSGANVLTF TGTGCCTGCTCTCACGGGAGGGCGAACTCTGGGGCCAACGTCCTGACTTTC
TRBJ1-2 TRBV19 NA NA CASSTQGLGYTF TGTGCCAGTAGTACCCAGGGTCTTGGCTACACCTTC
TRBJ1-2 TRBV7-2 NA NA CASSSWGGPNYGYTF TGTGCCAGCAGCTCCTGGGGGGGGCCCAACTATGGCTACACCTTC
TRBJ2-3 TRBV6-4 NA NA CASSDGGGGGTDTQYF TGTGCCAGCAGTGACGGCGGCGGGGGCGGCACAGATACGCAGTATTTT
TRBJ2-5 TRBV19 NA NA CASSGQKGETQYF TGTGCCAGTTCCGGACAGAAAGGAGAGACCCAGTACTTC
TRBJ2-7 TRBV27 NA NA CASSLAGRGSVYEQYF TGTGCCAGCAGTTTAGCTGGTCGGGGTTCGGTCTACGAGCAGTACTTC
TRBJ2-1 TRBV3-1/TRBV3-2 NA NA CASSQRSGEQFF TGTGCCAGCAGCCAAAGAAGCGGGGAGCAGTTCTTC